The rows below give T cell receptor beta chains drawn from one sample of a study of beta chain features in type 1 diabetes. TCRdb keeps only in-frame clones here, not all; method: immunoSEQ multiplex PCR. This sample has fewer than 200,000 clones, with 10% found just once. Sequenced input: central memory CD4+ T cells from blood. Receptors were obtained from a man aged 25 to 45 with type 1 diabetes. Each CDR3 is given with its conserved first and last residue. A D gene is named only where the DNA matches it firmly. The listing skips clone size in some rows; elsewhere it reads once, few, many or a size class.

j_gene	v_gene	abundance	d_gene	CDR3aa	CDR3nt
TRBJ1-2	TRBV30	.	.	CAWSVQAFYGYTF	TGTGCCTGGAGTGTACAGGCCTTCTATGGCTACACCTTC
TRBJ2-3	TRBV18	few	TRBD2	CASSPRREGDTQYF	TGTGCCAGCTCACCACGTCGGGAGGGGGATACGCAGTATTTT
TRBJ2-5	TRBV2	.	.	CASKPRPGQQETQYF	TGTGCCAGCAAACCTCGGCCAGGACAACAAGAGACCCAGTACTTC
TRBJ1-5	TRBV28	few	.	CASSLGGQRNQPQHF	TGTGCCAGCAGTTTGGGTGGACAGCGCAATCAGCCCCAGCATTTT
TRBJ2-7	TRBV30	.	TRBD1	CAWSQGAYEQYF	TGTGCCTGGAGCCAGGGGGCCTACGAGCAGTACTTC
TRBJ1-1	TRBV4-2	few	.	CASSPMNTEAFF	TGTGCCAGCAGCCCCATGAACACTGAAGCTTTCTTT
TRBJ2-2	TRBV27	few	TRBD1	CASSGQGGPGELFF	TGTGCCAGCAGCGGACAGGGGGGTCCCGGGGAGCTGTTTTTT
TRBJ2-1	TRBV15	.	TRBD2	CATSRASGRASNEQFF	TGTGCCACCAGCAGGGCGAGCGGGAGGGCCAGCAATGAGCAGTTCTTC
TRBJ2-3	TRBV2	.	TRBD2	CASESSGSTDTQYF	TGTGCCAGCGAGTCTAGCGGGAGTACAGATACGCAGTATTTT
TRBJ2-5	TRBV5-6	few	.	CASSHQGQETQYF	TGTGCCAGCAGTCATCAGGGACAAGAGACCCAGTACTTC
TRBJ2-2	TRBV11-2	.	TRBD2	CASSPGGSTGELFF	TGTGCCAGCAGCCCGGGAGGGAGCACCGGGGAGCTGTTTTTT
TRBJ2-5	TRBV30	few	.	CAWSWAEETQYF	TGTGCCTGGAGTTGGGCCGAAGAGACCCAGTACTTC
TRBJ1-2	TRBV21-1	.	.	CASSRRDIAHYGYTF	TGTGCCAGCAGCCGCCGGGACATTGCTCACTATGGCTACACCTTC
TRBJ1-1	TRBV14	few	.	CASSQYSSRVDTEAFF	TGTGCCAGCAGCCAATACTCCTCCCGAGTAGACACTGAAGCTTTCTTT
TRBJ2-1	TRBV6-1	few	TRBD1	CASSSGQGLREQFF	TGTGCCAGCAGCTCGGGACAGGGGCTGAGAGAGCAGTTCTTC
TRBJ2-7	TRBV5-1	few	TRBD1	CASSSGQGRILYEQYF	TGCGCCAGCAGCTCCGGACAGGGGCGAATCCTCTACGAGCAGTACTTC
TRBJ2-3	TRBV7-2	.	TRBD2	CASSFRGLAGVGRTDTQYF	TGTGCCAGCAGCTTCCGGGGACTAGCGGGAGTGGGCCGCACAGATACGCAGTATTTT
TRBJ1-2	TRBV30	few	.	CAWNVPGVNYGYTF	TGTGCCTGGAATGTACCGGGAGTCAACTATGGCTACACCTTC
TRBJ2-1	TRBV19	.	TRBD2	CASSIVLAGGHAYNEQFF	TGTGCCAGTAGTATAGTTCTAGCGGGAGGGCATGCCTACAATGAGCAGTTCTTC
TRBJ1-5	TRBV4-3	.	.	CASSQDGGPRDQPQHF	TGCGCCAGCAGCCAAGATGGGGGACCGCGGGACCAGCCCCAGCATTTT
TRBJ1-1	TRBV19	.	TRBD1	CASSIYRGDTEAFF	TGTGCCAGTAGTATCTACAGGGGGGACACTGAAGCTTTCTTT
TRBJ1-2	TRBV5-1	few	.	CASSKEVNYGYTF	TGCGCCAGCAGCAAGGAGGTTAACTATGGCTACACCTTC
TRBJ2-3	TRBV5-1	.	.	CASSLYRDGTDTQYF	TGCGCCAGCAGCTTGTACAGGGATGGCACAGATACGCAGTATTTT
TRBJ2-7	TRBV18	once	TRBD1	CASSDQGDYEQYF	TGTGCCAGCTCAGATCAGGGGGATTACGAGCAGTACTTC
TRBJ2-7	TRBV5-1	.	TRBD1	CASSSTGVWAYEQYF	TGCGCCAGCAGCTCTACAGGGGTGTGGGCCTACGAGCAGTACTTC
TRBJ2-7	TRBV7-9	.	.	CASTNSASHEQYF	TGTGCCAGCACCAACTCTGCATCCCACGAGCAGTACTTC
TRBJ2-5	TRBV2	many	TRBD1	CASSVQGRDGTQYF	TGTGCCAGCAGCGTACAGGGGAGAGATGGGACCCAGTACTTC
TRBJ1-2	TRBV21-1	.	.	CASSKGDRDISHYGYTF	TGTGCCAGCAGCAAAGGAGACCGGGACATCTCTCACTATGGCTACACCTTC
TRBJ2-7	TRBV7-2	few	TRBD2	CASSLTSGTTYEQYF	TGTGCCAGCAGCCTAACTAGCGGGACTACCTACGAGCAGTACTTC
TRBJ2-3	TRBV7-3	few	TRBD2	CASSWGSGATDTQYF	TGTGCCAGCAGCTGGGGTAGCGGGGCCACAGATACGCAGTATTTT
TRBJ2-4	TRBV27	.	.	CASSPFGRENIQYF	TGTGCCAGCAGCCCCTTCGGGCGGGAAAACATTCAGTACTTC
TRBJ2-1	TRBV6-5	.	TRBD2	CASRWTSGGSNEQFF	TGTGCCAGCAGGTGGACTAGCGGGGGATCGAATGAGCAGTTCTTC
TRBJ1-2	TRBV5-4	few	.	CASSLVPYGYTF	TGTGCCAGCAGCTTGGTACCCTACGGCTACACCTTC
TRBJ2-1	TRBV4-3	few	.	CASSQDPQGSYNEQFF	TGCGCCAGCAGCCAAGATCCACAGGGAAGCTACAATGAGCAGTTCTTC
TRBJ2-3	TRBV14	.	.	CASSQEHAAQYF	TGTGCCAGCAGCCAAGAACACGCGGCGCAGTATTTT
TRBJ2-3	TRBV28	once	TRBD2	CASSSPAGVTDTQYF	TGTGCCAGCAGTTCCCCAGCGGGAGTAACCGATACGCAGTATTTT
TRBJ2-5	TRBV25-1	.	.	CASSVRGQETQYF	TGTGCCAGCAGTGTACGGGGCCAAGAGACCCAGTACTTC
TRBJ2-2	TRBV7-3	.	.	CASSSSDTGELFF	TGTGCCAGCAGCTCCTCAGACACCGGGGAGCTGTTTTTT
TRBJ2-3	TRBV30	few	.	CAWDRRDTDTQYF	TGTGCCTGGGACCGGCGGGACACAGATACGCAGTATTTT
TRBJ2-2	TRBV7-9	few	.	CASSPLAQGELFF	TGTGCCAGCAGCCCCCTAGCGCAGGGGGAGCTGTTTTTT